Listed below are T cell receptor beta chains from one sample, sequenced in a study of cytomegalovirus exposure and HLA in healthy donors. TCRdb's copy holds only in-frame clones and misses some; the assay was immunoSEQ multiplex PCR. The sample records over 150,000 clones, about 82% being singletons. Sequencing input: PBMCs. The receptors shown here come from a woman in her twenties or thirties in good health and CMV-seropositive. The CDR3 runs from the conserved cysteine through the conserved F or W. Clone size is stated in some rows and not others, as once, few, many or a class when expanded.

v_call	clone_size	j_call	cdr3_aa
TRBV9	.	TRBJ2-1	CASSPDPGSGGVYNEQFF
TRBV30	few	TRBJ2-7	CAWSVLYEQYF
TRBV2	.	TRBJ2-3	CASRREADTQYF
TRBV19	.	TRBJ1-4	CASSGQSNEKLFF
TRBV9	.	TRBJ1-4	CASSDGGEKLFF
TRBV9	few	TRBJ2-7	CASSGGTGFEQYF
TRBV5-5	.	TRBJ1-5	CASSSMSGGAQPQHF
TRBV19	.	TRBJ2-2	CASSIVKDRGAGELFF
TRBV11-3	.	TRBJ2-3	CASSLGPGTDTQYF
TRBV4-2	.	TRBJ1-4	CASSQDGGTGGEKLFF
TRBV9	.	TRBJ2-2	CASSVRLTGELFF
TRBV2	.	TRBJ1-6	CASSATAFNNSPLHF
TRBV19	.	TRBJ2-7	CASSQGQGPIYEQYF
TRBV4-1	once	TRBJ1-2	CASSQQGARIYGYTF
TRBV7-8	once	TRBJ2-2	CASKSGTVNTGELFF
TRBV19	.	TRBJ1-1	CASTAYFQGSEAFF
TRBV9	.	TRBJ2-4	CASSPGPGNIQYF
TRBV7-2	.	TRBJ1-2	CASSLDRGLIYGYTF
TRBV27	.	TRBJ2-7	CASAWGGQAYEQYF
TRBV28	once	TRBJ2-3	CASSFPTAIYF